The rows below give T cell receptor beta chains drawn from one sample of a study of response to subunit inactivated influenza vaccine. TCRdb independently ran MiXCR on the RT-PCR reads; one entry per CDR3 protein. The table includes a few hundred thousand distinct CDR3 sequences, approximately 12% detected once. Material: non-naive T cells sorted from PBMCs, obtained 14 days before vaccination. These TCRs come from a man aged 45-65 years who received an inactivated influenza vaccine. The CDR3 runs from the conserved cysteine through the conserved F or W.

J: TRBJ2-1; V: TRBV20-1; length: 16; CDR3: CCARAASSLKYNEQFF
J: TRBJ2-3; V: TRBV20-1; length: 13; CDR3: CSAHRAGTDTQYF
J: TRBJ2-3; V: TRBV5-1; length: 16; CDR3: CASSFETSGRLYTQYF
J: TRBJ2-3; V: TRBV10-3; length: 13; CDR3: CAISESEIDTQYF
J: TRBJ2-4; V: TRBV28; length: 15; CDR3: CASSFPRLAKNIQYF
J: TRBJ2-3; V: TRBV15; length: 14; CDR3: CATSRGSSTDTQYF
J: TRBJ1-2; V: TRBV20-1; length: 13; CDR3: CSARAPNLYGYTF
J: TRBJ1-6; V: TRBV4-3; length: 17; CDR3: CASSQDRGDRSNSPLHF
J: TRBJ1-1; V: TRBV6-2/TRBV6-3; length: 13; CDR3: CASIVQGRTEAFF
J: TRBJ2-7; V: TRBV7-2; length: 15; CDR3: CASSLGLVDSYEQYF
J: TRBJ1-1; V: TRBV5-1; length: 14; CDR3: CASSTQGQNTEAFF
J: TRBJ2-2; V: TRBV6-6; length: 12; CDR3: CASRTGTGELFF
J: TRBJ1-4; V: TRBV6-2/TRBV6-3; length: 15; CDR3: CASRSTTGHNEKLFF
J: TRBJ1-1; V: TRBV12-3/TRBV12-4; length: 14; CDR3: CASKGSGFFTEAFF
J: TRBJ2-1; V: TRBV15; length: 16; CDR3: CATSSRQRGAYNEQFF
J: TRBJ2-3; V: TRBV7-3; length: 16; CDR3: CASSEGTGGYKDTQYF
J: TRBJ1-5; V: TRBV12-3/TRBV12-4; length: 18; CDR3: CASSLSPGILHSNQPQHF
J: TRBJ1-4; V: TRBV5-1; length: 16; CDR3: CASSVGNRATNEKLFF
J: TRBJ2-2; V: TRBV9; length: 14; CDR3: CASSVGEATGELFF
J: TRBJ1-1; V: TRBV3-1; length: 14; CDR3: CASSPRSPGTEAFF
J: TRBJ2-2; V: TRBV5-1; length: 17; CDR3: CASSLYPLGAETGELFF
J: TRBJ1-2; V: TRBV5-1; length: 17; CDR3: CASSLGVAGPANYGYTF
J: TRBJ2-5; V: TRBV7-2; length: 14; CDR3: CASSFSTGGETQYF
J: TRBJ2-1; V: TRBV28; length: 13; CDR3: CASSFRWGTEQFF
J: TRBJ1-2; V: TRBV7-2; length: 12; CDR3: CASSLTGYGYTF
J: TRBJ2-1; V: TRBV15; length: 13; CDR3: CATSRTIADEQFF
J: TRBJ2-7; V: TRBV20-1; length: 15; CDR3: CSASSRDRGSYEQYF
J: TRBJ1-2; V: TRBV6-1; length: 13; CDR3: CASTRQPYYGYTF
J: TRBJ2-2; V: TRBV9; length: 15; CDR3: CASSWRGERGGELFF
J: TRBJ2-1; V: TRBV18; length: 15; CDR3: CASSQEGQVRDEQFF
J: TRBJ1-2; V: TRBV5-1; length: 14; CDR3: CASSVPKEGYGYTF
J: TRBJ1-2; V: TRBV2; length: 12; CDR3: CAGKQGRFGYTF
J: TRBJ1-2; V: TRBV7-2; length: 14; CDR3: CASSLSGREQGYTF
J: TRBJ2-1; V: TRBV5-1; length: 14; CDR3: CASSLALALNEQFF
J: TRBJ2-4; V: TRBV29-1; length: 13; CDR3: CSVAPGGMNIQYF
J: TRBJ2-5; V: TRBV29-1; length: 14; CDR3: CSVEWGGRGETQYF
J: TRBJ2-6; V: TRBV12-3/TRBV12-4; length: 16; CDR3: CASSGDRGSGANVLTF
J: TRBJ2-2; V: TRBV28; length: 15; CDR3: CASSLVGQNTGELFF
J: TRBJ2-5; V: TRBV11-2; length: 14; CDR3: CASSPGHHQETQYF
J: TRBJ2-7; V: TRBV4-2; length: 14; CDR3: CASSPDRVPYEQYF